Presented here are 8 T cell receptor beta chains from one specimen sequenced in a study of beta chain features in type 1 diabetes. Since all of the isolated RNA was reverse transcribed, expressed TCRB transcripts were what got sequenced. TCRdb's copy holds only in-frame clones and misses some; the assay was immunoSEQ multiplex PCR. The sample has 300,000 to 450,000 clones; about 18% are singletons. Sequencing was performed on naive CD4+ T cells from blood. The receptors originated from a young woman in good health.

This clone was counted between two and nine times. The chain employs TRBV7-2 and TRBJ2-1; the D gene is possibly TRBD1 (5 bases). Trimming removed 0 bases from V and 4 bases from J, with 10 bases in between. Looked up from germline, CDR1 is SGHTA and CDR2 is FQGNSA. CDR3 length: 15 residues. As DNA, the CDR3 is TGTGCCAGCAGCTTAGCATCGGACAATTACAATGAGCAGTTCTTC. Protein sequence: CASSLASDNYNEQFF.

This clone was counted only a few times. The chain combines TRBV25-1 with TRBJ1-1; 9 positions match TRBD1. The V gene end was trimmed by 0 bases and the J gene end by 11 bases; junction bases not matched to a gene: 7. Per the germline V gene, CDR1 is MGHDK and CDR2 is SYGVNS. CDR3 length: 14 residues. CDR3 protein: CASSEYGQGRGAFF. The CDR3, as DNA: TGTGCCAGCAGTGAATATGGACAGGGGAGAGGGGCTTTCTTT.

The CDR3 sequence: CASSVHRGENTEAFF. DNA for the CDR3: TGTGCCAGCAGTGTCCACAGGGGTGAGAACACTGAAGCTTTCTTT. The V and J genes are TRBV25-1 and TRBJ1-1; 7 positions agree with TRBD1. This CDR3 spans 15 amino acids. The germline V gene encodes CDR1 MGHDK and CDR2 SYGVNS. Unmatched junction bases numbered 6, after V lost 4 bases and J lost 1 base. Looking up the rest from reference TRBV25-1 and TRBJ1-1 gives the full variable domain: EADIYQTPRYLVIGTGKKITLECSQTMGHDKMYWYQQDPGMELHLIHYSYGVNSTEKGDLSSESTVSRIRTEHFPLTLESARPSHTSQYLCASSVHRGENTEAFFGQGTRLTVV.

The gene calls are TRBV4-1 and TRBJ1-6; no clear D. CDR3 length equals 15 residues. CDR1 is MGHRA, CDR2 YSYEKL, per germline. Trimming pared 1 base from V and 4 bases from J, leaving 8 bases between. For the CDR3, the DNA is TGCGCCAGCAGCCAAGTTCCCGTATATAATTCACCCCTCCACTTT. Its protein product is CASSQVPVYNSPLHF.

This clone has just a few counts. The V and J genes are TRBV7-3 and TRBJ2-3; D might be TRBD2 (7 bases). V was shortened by 6 bases and J by 7 bases, with 14 bases between the two germline ends. This CDR3 has 13 residues. Germline V gene data show CDR1 as SGHTA and CDR2 as FQGTGA. The CDR3 here is CASSAGGRNTQYF. CDR3 coding DNA: TGTGCCAGCAGTGCCGGGGGGCGAAATACGCAGTATTTT.

A few counts support this clone. The chain couples TRBV18 to TRBJ2-3; tentative D call: TRBD1 (5 bases). Germline loops: CDR1 KGHSH, CDR2 LQKENI. Trimming removed 4 bases from V and 4 bases from J, with 12 bases in between. The CDR3 covers 14 residues. The DNA for the CDR3 is TGTGCCAGCTCACTACAGGAAGGAGCAGATACGCAGTATTTT. Residues: CASSLQEGADTQYF.

This clone was observed a few times. The genes are TRBV9 and TRBJ1-1; D is unclear. Germline CDR1 is SGDLS and CDR2 is YYNGEE. Trimming removed 0 bases at V and 0 bases at J, with 12 bases between. The length of the CDR3 is 16 residues. The DNA for the CDR3 is TGTGCCAGCAGCGTAGGGGCCGGCGGGCTGAACACTGAAGCTTTCTTT. Translation: CASSVGAGGLNTEAFF.

The J gene is TRBJ2-7, the V gene TRBV9, with D possibly being TRBD2 (6 bases). This CDR3 is built from 15 residues. V lost 0 bases to trimming and J lost 3 bases, with 13 bases between them. Germline assignment: CDR1 SGDLS and CDR2 YYNGEE. The CDR3 sequence is CASSVESGSFYEQYF. CDR3 in DNA: TGTGCCAGCAGCGTAGAGAGCGGGTCTTTCTACGAGCAGTACTTC.